Shown below are 21 T cell receptor beta chains from a single sample sequenced in a study of metastatic and nonmetastatic thyroid tumors. TCRdb re-called clones via MiXCR from the PCR reads. The repertoire holds 30,000 to 35,000 clones, with about a fifth as singletons. Every patient was untreated before thyroid surgery. Sequences were obtained from tumor tissue. These receptors were collected from a male donor with papillary thyroid cancer or a benign thyroid nodule (not recorded which). Some clones in this sample may be carry-over from other donors' samples.

This clone has ten or more counts. The chain uses TRBV12-3 or TRBV12-4 and TRBJ1-1; possible D gene TRBD1, 5 bases. The CDR3 has 15 residues. V was shortened by 6 bases and J by 4 bases, with 18 bases between the two germline ends. The CDR3 region has the DNA TGTGCCAGCAGCCGTCGGACGGGGGGAGTCACTGAAGCTTTCTTT. The encoded protein is CASSRRTGGVTEAFF.

This clone was recorded many times. A clone one base away is much larger, so this may be a read error. The chain is built from TRBV20-1 and TRBJ2-5; 13 nucleotides line up with TRBD2. Germline CDR1 DFQATT, CDR2 SNEGSKA (reference sequence). The CDR3 consists of 18 residues. The DNA of the CDR3 is TGCAGTGCTGGAGATTGGGGGACTAGCGGGACTGCGTCCGAGACCCAGTACTTC. Protein: CSAGDWGTSGTASETQYF.

At least ten counts were recorded for this clone. The rearrangement joins TRBV12-3 or TRBV12-4 to TRBJ1-1; tentative D call: TRBD1 (5 bases). Trimming cost V 3 bases and J 4 bases, with 12 bases left between them. CDR3 size: 14 residues. The CDR3 region has the DNA TGTGCCAGCAGTTTGACAGCCACTACCACTGAAGCTTTCTTT. It specifies CASSLTATTTEAFF.

At least ten counts were recorded for this clone. The chain carries TRBV20-1 and TRBJ2-4; D unclear. Trimming shortened V by 3 bases and J by 5 bases, and 11 bases separated the two germline ends. In germline, CDR1 is DFQATT, CDR2 SNEGSKA (reference sequence). The CDR3 sequence is 13 residues long. For the CDR3, the DNA is TGCAGTGCTAGTTGGCTAGGACAAAACATTCAGTACTTC. Its protein product is CSASWLGQNIQYF.

This clone was seen many times. The rearrangement uses TRBV24-1 and TRBJ1-5, with TRBD1 matching 7 bases. CDR3 size: 15 residues. Trimming cost V 5 bases and J 6 bases; bases outside gene matches: 9. Germline CDR1 reads KGHDR; CDR2 reads SFDVKD. The DNA for the CDR3 is TGTGCCACCAGTGCCCAGGGGGGAATCGGTCAGCCCCAGCATTTT. This sequence encodes CATSAQGGIGQPQHF.

To note about this clone: One end of the junction fails to match germline, which may point to a read error. The chain recombines TRBV12-3 or TRBV12-4 with TRBJ2-7; D unresolved. The length of the CDR3 is 14 residues. CDR3 nucleotide sequence: TGTACCAGCAGTCCCCTGTACGGACCTTACGAGCAGTACTTC. Its protein is CTSSPLYGPYEQYF.

This clone has a single count. Since the CDR3 does not end with the conserved phenylalanine or tryptophan, this likely comes from a read error. The rearrangement joins TRBV19 to TRBJ1-1; 7 positions agree with TRBD1. Germline-derived CDR1 and CDR2 are LNHDA and SQIVND (reference sequence). The J segment lost 5 bases and the V segment lost 8 bases, leaving 11 bases of the junction unmatched. The CDR3 contains 14 residues. The CDR3 DNA follows: TGTGCCAGTCTACTCGGCCACAGGGGTACTGAAGCTTTCTCT. As protein: CASLLGHRGTEAFS.

This clone was seen many times. V is TRBV7-2 and J is TRBJ2-1, with 8 bases matching TRBD1. Germline V gene data show CDR1 as SGHTA and CDR2 as FQGNSA. The J segment lost 9 bases and the V segment lost 5 bases, leaving 6 bases of the junction unmatched. CDR3 size: 13 residues. The CDR3 here is CASSLLTGVEQFF. CDR3 sequence (DNA): TGTGCCAGCAGCCTCCTGACAGGGGTTGAGCAGTTCTTC.

In this sample, this clone turned up once. The CDR3 sequence is CASSGDYQMGNEQFF. CDR3 DNA: TGTGCCAGCAGCGGCGACTACCAGATGGGCAATGAGCAGTTCTTC. The chain joins TRBV11-1 to TRBJ2-1; D is perhaps TRBD2 (5 bases). The CDR3 sequence is 15 residues long. V was shortened by 5 bases and J by 6 bases, with 17 bases between the two germline ends. Germline V gives CDR1 SGHAT, CDR2 FQDESV (reference sequence).

The chain combines TRBV30 with TRBJ2-1, with TRBD2 matching 8 bases. The V gene end was trimmed by 4 bases and the J gene end by 0 bases; junction bases not matched to a gene: 5. Germline loops: CDR1 GTSNPN, CDR2 SVGIG (reference sequence). The CDR3 length is 15 residues. The CDR3 spells CAWKAGTSSYNEQFF. CDR3 coding DNA: TGTGCCTGGAAAGCGGGGACTAGCTCCTACAATGAGCAGTTCTTC.

The chain recombines TRBV11-1 with TRBJ2-7; D is undetermined. V was shortened by 2 bases and J by 5 bases, with 7 bases between the two germline ends. This CDR3 comprises 12 residues. Germline loops: CDR1 SGHAT, CDR2 FQDESV (reference sequence). The DNA of the CDR3 is TGTGCCAGCAGCTTATCCCAGGACGAGCAGTACTTC. Translation: CASSLSQDEQYF.

Within the sample, this clone is medium-sized. The J gene is TRBJ2-7, the V gene TRBV7-2, with D possibly matching TRBD1 (6 bases). Looked up from germline, CDR1 is SGHTA and CDR2 is FQGNSA. Trimming stripped 9 bases from V and 4 bases from J, with 7 bases between. The CDR3 has 10 amino acids. In DNA form, the CDR3 reads TGTGCCAGTCAGGGGTACGAGCAGTACTTC. This codes for CASQGYEQYF.

This clone was found a few times. A much larger clone is a single base away; this may be a read error. The rearrangement uses TRBV6-1 and TRBJ2-7, with TRBD2 matching over 7 bases. Germline V gene sequence: CDR1 MNHNS, CDR2 SASEGT. The CDR3 consists of 14 residues. CDR3 protein: CVSRLSSGGREQYF. The CDR3 nucleotides read TGTGTCAGCAGACTATCTAGCGGAGGGAGGGAGCAGTACTTC.

The chain has TRBV30 and TRBJ2-2; 11 bases line up with TRBD2. The CDR3 sequence is 15 residues long. Trimming removed 5 bases from V and 3 bases from J; junction bases left unmatched: 5. From germline, CDR1 is GTSNPN and CDR2 SVGIG (reference sequence). CDR3 nucleotide sequence: TGTGCCTGGGTAGCGGGAGGGCCTTACACCGGGGAGCTGTTTTTT. Its protein product is CAWVAGGPYTGELFF.

The chain carries TRBV5-1 and TRBJ2-7; TRBD2 matches at 7 bases. The CDR3 is 13 amino acids. J gave up 2 bases and V 5 bases, and 4 bases lay outside the gene matches. Germline V gene data show CDR1 as SGHRS and CDR2 as YFSETQ. The CDR3 spells CASRREGPYEQYF. As DNA, the CDR3 is TGCGCCAGCAGGAGGGAGGGGCCCTACGAGCAGTACTTC.

The chain carries TRBV20-1 and TRBJ1-2, with 8 bases lining up with TRBD1. Germline V gene lookup returns CDR1 DFQATT and CDR2 SNEGSKA (reference sequence). This CDR3 is built from 14 residues. Trimming removed 7 bases from V and 8 bases from J; junction bases left unmatched: 15. This CDR3 is CSGPNWDRRGGYTF. The CDR3 region has the DNA TGCAGTGGTCCGAATTGGGACAGGCGTGGGGGCTACACCTTC.

This clone was recorded at least ten times. CDR3 amino acids: CSAYGGAGELFF. CDR3 nucleotide sequence: TGCAGTGCTTATGGGGGGGCCGGGGAGCTGTTTTTT. The chain combines TRBV20-1 with TRBJ2-2, with TRBD2 identical over 7 bases. Germline CDR1 is DFQATT and CDR2 is SNEGSKA (reference sequence). J gave up 6 bases and V 5 bases, and 3 bases lay outside the gene matches. The length of the CDR3 is 12 residues.

The chain combines TRBV6-1 with TRBJ1-1, with 7 bases identical to TRBD1. CDR3 length equals 15 residues. Germline V gene sequence: CDR1 MNHNS, CDR2 SASEGT. V shed 10 bases, J shed 4 bases, and the junction held 15 bases outside the gene matches. The CDR3 protein is CAITVGGREGTEAFF. In DNA, the CDR3 is TGTGCCATCACGGTAGGGGGCCGGGAGGGCACTGAAGCTTTCTTT.

The rearrangement joins TRBV27 to TRBJ1-1; a weak D match, TRBD1 (6 bases). Looked up from germline, CDR1 is MNHEY and CDR2 is SMNVEV (reference sequence). V was trimmed by 10 bases and J by 0 bases, leaving 21 bases between them. The CDR3 has 16 amino acids. CDR3 region: CAIIFRGGRMNTEAFF. The DNA of the CDR3 is TGTGCCATCATTTTCCGAGGGGGGCGCATGAACACTGAAGCTTTCTTT.

This clone came up a few times. The chain couples TRBV6-1 to TRBJ2-2, with TRBD1 matching over 10 bases. Germline V gene sequence: CDR1 MNHNS, CDR2 SASEGT. The length of the CDR3 is 16 residues. The ends lost 6 bases at V and 9 bases at J; junction bases unmatched: 13. DNA of the CDR3: TGTGCCAGCAGCTTGACAGGGGGCGCTTTTATCCGGGAGCTGTTTTTT. Translated: CASSLTGGAFIRELFF.

There are a few counts of this clone. A read error may produce the germline difference seen at one junction end. V usage is TRBV6-6 and J usage is TRBJ1-4, with D tentatively TRBD1 (6 bases). The CDR3 is made up of 15 amino acids. Germline assignment: CDR1 MNHNY and CDR2 SVGAGI (reference sequence). CDR3 in DNA: TGTGTCAGCAGTTACCTTACAGGGCCGAAGGAAAAACTGTTTTTT. This encodes CVSSYLTGPKEKLFF.